The present TCR beta chain was sequenced within a study of blood T cell repertoires in COVID-19. Study-level background: Collection of acute and convalescent COVID-19 samples took place in the United States, Italy and Spain. From T cells, B-cell-depleted T cells, or PBMCs came the material, which was cDNA or gDNA.

Some clones are missing from TCRdb's copy, which holds only in-frame ones; the method was immunoSEQ multiplex PCR. This table holds approximately 210,000 clones, around 94% found once. Germline values: CDR1 MNHEY, CDR2 SVGAGI. This CDR3 contains 15 residues. Trimming left V 2 bases short and J 10 bases short, with 15 bases between. Patients in Seattle were enrolled during active infection, then followed longitudinally. The sequencing input was peripheral blood. The clonotype was recovered from a man aged 30-40 years with COVID-19, enrolled during active disease. V and J are TRBV6-5 and TRBJ1-6; D gene uncertain. Here the CDR3 reads CASSYGRVLGSPLHF. The DNA of the CDR3 is TGTGCCAGCAGTTACGGGCGGGTTTTAGGGTCACCCCTCCACTTT.